This TCR beta chain was sequenced in a study of OX40 agonist ivuxolimab in advanced cancers. Regarding the research as a whole: Ivuxolimab was a fully human IgG2 agonistic monoclonal antibody targeting the costimulatory receptor OX40 (CD134). The paper describes the monotherapy dose-escalation part (N of about 52 patients) of the phase I trial of ivuxolimab. Peripheral TCRbeta sequencing was intended to test whether TCR sequence diversity was altered and clonal T-cell expansion was caused by ivuxolimab. Prior anti-PD-1, anti-PD-L1 or anti-CTLA-4 therapy was permitted, and 30% to 45% of dose-escalation patients had received checkpoint inhibitors. Intravenous ivuxolimab was administered to patients every 2 weeks at six dose levels: 0.01, 0.1, 0.3, 1.5, 3 and 10 mg/kg. Of the approximately 54 patients in dose escalation, about 20 had hepatocellular carcinoma, some 15 had melanoma, 9 had renal cell carcinoma and 9 had head and neck cancer. In the dose-escalation cohort, more than 75% of patients were male, and the mean age was approximately 64 years, with a range of roughly 23 to 85. Partial responses were achieved by three dose-escalation patients, of whom one had hepatocellular carcinoma and two had cutaneous melanoma.

From the cysteine up to the phenylalanine, the CDR3 has a length of 14 residues. CDR3 DNA is the only sequence kept; it has 42 bases, read in frame from the first base. Based on the germline V gene, the CDR1 and CDR2 sequences are SGDLS and YYNGEE. The V end loses 1 base and the J end loses 4 bases, and a stretch of 11 bases separates them. For sequencing of the TCRbeta CDR3 region, genomic DNA was extracted from the sorted cells. TCRbeta CDR3 regions were sequenced using the immunoSEQ Assay. The immuneACCESS repertoire file appears here via TCRdb, limited to in-frame rearrangements. These files lack a portion of the clones; in checked studies, under half of the deficit traces to unresolved V genes, and the cause of the others is not known. This sample holds roughly 80,000 clones; about 80% were observed only once. The ten largest make up roughly 1.7% of the sample. The trial excluded patients who had a history of autoimmune disease or were on systemic immunosuppression. Peripheral blood for TCR sequencing was drawn from every dose cohort at baseline, at cycle 4 day 1 and at cycle 7 day 1. Samples came from an open-label, multicenter, first-in-human phase I dose-escalation trial of ivuxolimab. Adults with locally advanced or metastatic head and neck squamous cell, hepatocellular, melanoma or renal cell carcinoma were enrolled in the trial. Before TCR sequencing, CD4+ T cells and CD8+ T cells were sorted from peripheral blood as separate populations.

In the case of this clone: Its antigen remains unidentified. Per-nucleotide qualities are absent, and no much larger clonotype sits a single base away.

Overall study outcomes, separate from this receptor: In the 0.1-3.0 mg/kg groups, partial responders had among the lowest normalized peripheral clonal expansion, particularly in CD8+ T cells. At doses from 0.1 to 3.0 mg/kg, clonal expansion was seen in both CD4+ and CD8+ blood T cells between baseline and week 6. Antigen specificity was not determined for the clonally expanded peripheral T cells. After ivuxolimab, expanded clones were on average more numerous among CD8+ T cells than among CD4+ T cells. Low levels of normalized T-cell clonal expansion were also shown by some nonresponding patients.

This TCR came from an adult with an advanced solid tumor such as melanoma, head and neck, liver or kidney cancer. Sequencing used CD4+ or CD8+ T cells sorted from blood, obtained in a trial of the OX40 agonist ivuxolimab. The rearranged segments are TRBV9 and TRBJ2-5, and the D gene may be TRBD1, 5 bases matching. The CDR3 protein is CASSVTRQGETQYF. At the DNA level, the sequence is TGTGCCAGCAGCGTAACCCGCCAGGGAGAGACCCAGTACTTC.